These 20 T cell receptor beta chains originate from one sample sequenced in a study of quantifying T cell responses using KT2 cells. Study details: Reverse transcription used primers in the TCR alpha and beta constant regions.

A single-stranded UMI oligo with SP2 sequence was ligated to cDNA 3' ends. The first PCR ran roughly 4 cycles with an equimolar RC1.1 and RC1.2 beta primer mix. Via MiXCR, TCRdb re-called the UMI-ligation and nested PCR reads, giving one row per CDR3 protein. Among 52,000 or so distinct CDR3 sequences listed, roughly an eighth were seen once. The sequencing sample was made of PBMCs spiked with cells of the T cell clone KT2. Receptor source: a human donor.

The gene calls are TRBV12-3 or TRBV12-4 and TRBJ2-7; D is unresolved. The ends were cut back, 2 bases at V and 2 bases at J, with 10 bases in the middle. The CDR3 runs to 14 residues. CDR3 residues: CASSLSSTTYEQYF. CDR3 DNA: TGTGCCAGCAGTTTATCCTCGACCACCTACGAGCAGTACTTC.

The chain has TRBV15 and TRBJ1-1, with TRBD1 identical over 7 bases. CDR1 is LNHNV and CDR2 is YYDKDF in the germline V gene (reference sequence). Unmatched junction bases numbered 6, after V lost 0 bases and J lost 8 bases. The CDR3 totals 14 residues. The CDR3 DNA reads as TGTGCCACCAGCAGAGATACCCAGGGGGGAGAAGCTTTCTTT. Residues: CATSRDTQGGEAFF.

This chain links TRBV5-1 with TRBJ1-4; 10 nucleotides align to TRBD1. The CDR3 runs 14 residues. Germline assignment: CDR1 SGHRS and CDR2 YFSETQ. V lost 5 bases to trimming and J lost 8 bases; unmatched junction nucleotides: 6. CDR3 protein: CASRTTGGSEKLFF. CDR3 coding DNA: TGCGCCAGCAGGACGACAGGGGGCAGCGAAAAACTGTTTTTT.

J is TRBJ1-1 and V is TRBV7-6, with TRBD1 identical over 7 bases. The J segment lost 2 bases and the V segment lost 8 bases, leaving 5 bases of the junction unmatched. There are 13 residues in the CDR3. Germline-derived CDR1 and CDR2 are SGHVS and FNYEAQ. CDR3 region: CASSNRGNTEAFF. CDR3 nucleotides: TGTGCCAGCTCAAACAGGGGAAACACTGAAGCTTTCTTT.

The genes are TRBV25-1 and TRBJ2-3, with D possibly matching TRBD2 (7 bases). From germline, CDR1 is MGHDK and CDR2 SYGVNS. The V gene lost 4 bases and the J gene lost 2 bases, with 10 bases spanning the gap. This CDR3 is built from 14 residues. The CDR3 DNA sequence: TGTGCCAGCAGTGGGCGGGGGCCCACAGATACGCAGTATTTT. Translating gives CASSGRGPTDTQYF.

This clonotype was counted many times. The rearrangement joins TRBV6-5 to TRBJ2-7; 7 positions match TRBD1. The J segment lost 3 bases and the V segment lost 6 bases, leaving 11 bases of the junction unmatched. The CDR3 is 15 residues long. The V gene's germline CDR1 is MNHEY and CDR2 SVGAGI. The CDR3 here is CASRSNRGQGYEQYF. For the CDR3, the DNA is TGTGCCAGCAGAAGTAACAGGGGTCAGGGCTACGAGCAGTACTTC.

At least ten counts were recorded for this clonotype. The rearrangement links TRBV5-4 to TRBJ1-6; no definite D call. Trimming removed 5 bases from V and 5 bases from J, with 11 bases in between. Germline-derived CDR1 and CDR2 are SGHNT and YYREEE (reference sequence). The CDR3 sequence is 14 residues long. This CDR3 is CASRGRSDNSPLHF. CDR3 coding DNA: TGTGCCAGCAGGGGTCGATCCGATAATTCACCCCTCCACTTT.

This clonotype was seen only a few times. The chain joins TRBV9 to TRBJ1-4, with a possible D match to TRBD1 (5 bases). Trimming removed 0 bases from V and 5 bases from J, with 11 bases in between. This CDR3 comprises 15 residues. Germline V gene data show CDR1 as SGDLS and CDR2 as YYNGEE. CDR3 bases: TGTGCCAGCAGCGTAGCTGGGACGGTGAATGAAAAACTGTTTTTT. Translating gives CASSVAGTVNEKLFF. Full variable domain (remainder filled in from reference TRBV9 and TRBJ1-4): DSGVTQTPKHLITATGQRVTLRCSPRSGDLSVYWYQQSLDQGLQFLIQYYNGEERAKGNILERFSAQQFPDLHSELNLSSLELGDSALYFCASSVAGTVNEKLFFGSGTQLSVL.

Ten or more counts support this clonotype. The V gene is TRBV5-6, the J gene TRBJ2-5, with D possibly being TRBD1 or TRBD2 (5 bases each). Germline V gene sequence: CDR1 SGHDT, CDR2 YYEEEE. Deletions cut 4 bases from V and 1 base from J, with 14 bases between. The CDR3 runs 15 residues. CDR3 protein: CASSALTGTQETQYF. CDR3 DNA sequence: TGTGCCAGCAGCGCTCTAACCGGGACCCAAGAGACCCAGTACTTC.

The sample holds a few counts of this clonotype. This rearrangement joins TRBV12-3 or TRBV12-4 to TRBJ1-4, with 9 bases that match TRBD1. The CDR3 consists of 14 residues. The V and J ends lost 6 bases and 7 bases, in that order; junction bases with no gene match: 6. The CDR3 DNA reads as TGTGCCAGCAGCTTGGGACAGGGCCTTGAAAAACTGTTTTTT. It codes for CASSLGQGLEKLFF.

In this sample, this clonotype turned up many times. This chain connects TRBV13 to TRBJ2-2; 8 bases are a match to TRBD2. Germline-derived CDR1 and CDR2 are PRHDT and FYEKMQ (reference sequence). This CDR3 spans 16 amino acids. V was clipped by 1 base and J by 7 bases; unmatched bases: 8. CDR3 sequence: CASSLAPGGTNGELFF. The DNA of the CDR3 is TGTGCCAGCAGCTTAGCTCCGGGAGGGACCAACGGGGAGCTGTTTTTT.

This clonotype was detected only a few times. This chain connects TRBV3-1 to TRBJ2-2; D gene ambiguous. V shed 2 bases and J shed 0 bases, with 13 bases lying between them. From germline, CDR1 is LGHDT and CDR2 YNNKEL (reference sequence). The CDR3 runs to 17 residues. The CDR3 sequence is CASSQHKADANTGELFF. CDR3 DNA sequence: TGTGCCAGCAGCCAACACAAGGCGGATGCGAACACCGGGGAGCTGTTTTTT.

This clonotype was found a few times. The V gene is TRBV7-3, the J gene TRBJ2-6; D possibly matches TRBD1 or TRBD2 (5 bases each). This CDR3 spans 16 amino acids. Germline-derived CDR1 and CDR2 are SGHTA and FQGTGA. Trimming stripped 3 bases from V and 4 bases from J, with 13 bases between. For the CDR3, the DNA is TGTGCCAGCAGCTTGAGGGGCGGGTCCGGGGCCAACGTCCTGACTTTC. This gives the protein CASSLRGGSGANVLTF.

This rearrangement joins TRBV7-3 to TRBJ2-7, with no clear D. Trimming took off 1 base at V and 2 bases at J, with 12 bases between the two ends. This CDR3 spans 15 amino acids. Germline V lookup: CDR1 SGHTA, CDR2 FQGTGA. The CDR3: CASSLMGSPPYEQYF. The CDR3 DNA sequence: TGTGCCAGCAGCTTAATGGGCAGCCCACCCTACGAGCAGTACTTC.

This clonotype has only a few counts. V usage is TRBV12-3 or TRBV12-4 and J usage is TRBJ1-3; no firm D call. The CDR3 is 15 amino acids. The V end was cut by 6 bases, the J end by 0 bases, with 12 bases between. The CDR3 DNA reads TGTGCCAGCAGATCAGCCAGGTCCTCTGGAAACACCATATATTTT. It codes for CASRSARSSGNTIYF.

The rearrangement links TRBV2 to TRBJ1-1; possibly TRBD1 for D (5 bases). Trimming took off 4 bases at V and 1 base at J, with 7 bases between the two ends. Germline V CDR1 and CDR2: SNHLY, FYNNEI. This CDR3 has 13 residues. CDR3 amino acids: CASSVGENTEAFF. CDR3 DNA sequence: TGTGCCAGCAGTGTGGGGGAGAACACTGAAGCTTTCTTT.

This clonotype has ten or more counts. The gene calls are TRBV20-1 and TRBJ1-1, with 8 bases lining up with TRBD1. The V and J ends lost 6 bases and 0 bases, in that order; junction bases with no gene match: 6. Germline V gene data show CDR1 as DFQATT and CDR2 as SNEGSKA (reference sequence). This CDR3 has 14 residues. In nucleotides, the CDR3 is TGCAGTGCCCCGACAGGGGTTATGAACACTGAAGCTTTCTTT. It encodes CSAPTGVMNTEAFF.

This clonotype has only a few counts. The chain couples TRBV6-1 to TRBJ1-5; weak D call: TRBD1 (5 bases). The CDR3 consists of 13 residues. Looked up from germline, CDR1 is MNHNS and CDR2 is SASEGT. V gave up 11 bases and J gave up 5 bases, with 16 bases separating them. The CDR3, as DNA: TGTGCCGGCCGGGCAGGGAACGATCAGCCCCAGCATTTT. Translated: CAGRAGNDQPQHF.

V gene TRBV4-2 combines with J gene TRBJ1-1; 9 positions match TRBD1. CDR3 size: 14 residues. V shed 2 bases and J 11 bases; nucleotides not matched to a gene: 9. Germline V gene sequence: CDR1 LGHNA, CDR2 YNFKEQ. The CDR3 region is CASSQSERQGGAFF. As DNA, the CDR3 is TGTGCCAGCAGCCAATCAGAAAGACAGGGGGGGGCTTTCTTT.

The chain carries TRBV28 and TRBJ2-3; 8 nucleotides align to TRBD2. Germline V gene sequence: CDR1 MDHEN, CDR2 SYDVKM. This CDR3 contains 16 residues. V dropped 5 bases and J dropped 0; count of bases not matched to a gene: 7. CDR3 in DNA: TGTGCCAGCAGTCCGCCAGCGGGGGATAGCACAGATACGCAGTATTTT. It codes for CASSPPAGDSTDTQYF.